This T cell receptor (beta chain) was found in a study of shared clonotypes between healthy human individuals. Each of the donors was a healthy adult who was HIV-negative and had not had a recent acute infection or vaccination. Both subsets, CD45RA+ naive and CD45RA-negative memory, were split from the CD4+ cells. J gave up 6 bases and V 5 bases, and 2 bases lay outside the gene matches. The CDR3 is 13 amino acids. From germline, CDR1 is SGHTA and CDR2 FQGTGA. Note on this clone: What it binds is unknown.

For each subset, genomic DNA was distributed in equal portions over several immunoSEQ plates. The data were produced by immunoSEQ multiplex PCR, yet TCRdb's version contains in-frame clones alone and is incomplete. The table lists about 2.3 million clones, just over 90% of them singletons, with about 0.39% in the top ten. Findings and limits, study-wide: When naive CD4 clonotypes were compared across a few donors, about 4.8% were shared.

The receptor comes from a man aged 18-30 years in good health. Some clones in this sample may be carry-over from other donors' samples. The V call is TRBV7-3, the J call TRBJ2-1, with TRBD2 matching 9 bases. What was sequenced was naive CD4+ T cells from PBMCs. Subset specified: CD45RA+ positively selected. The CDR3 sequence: CASSTGLANEQFF. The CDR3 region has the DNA TGTGCCAGCAGCACGGGACTAGCCAATGAGCAGTTCTTC.